This TCR beta chain was profiled in a study of blood T cell repertoires in COVID-19. Study processing details: Counts of nucleated cells, estimated from reference gene primer amplification, were obtained. Clones were sequenced by immunoSEQ multiplex PCR, and TCRdb holds only the in-frame ones, with some missing. V and J calls and clone size are copied from that table; D and trimming were computed from the DNA. The table lists about 400,000 clones, roughly 90% of them singletons. The specimen was peripheral blood. The TCR comes from a man aged 35 to 55 with acute or convalescent COVID-19.

This CDR3 is CASSQGRGGEETQYF. For the CDR3, the DNA is TGTGCCAGCAGCCAAGGCAGAGGGGGCGAAGAGACCCAGTACTTC. This chain links TRBV4-2 with TRBJ2-5, with TRBD1 matching 7 bases. CDR3 length: 15 amino acids. Germline V lookup: CDR1 LGHNA, CDR2 YNFKEQ. V was clipped by 1 base and J by 3 bases; unmatched bases: 5.